A selection of T cell receptor beta chains follows, all from one sample in a study of CD8+ T cells in alopecia areata. Using immunoSEQ multiplex PCR, the repertoire was profiled, and TCRdb retains in-frame clones only, with some absent. The sample has approximately 110,000 clones, roughly 56% seen once. The sample was CD4+ T cells sorted from blood, taken at week 24, from a patient treated with tofacitinib. These receptors originate from a human donor with alopecia areata. Each CDR3 is given with its conserved first and last residue. Each record gives: J gene, V gene, D gene, clone size, CDR3 protein, CDR3 DNA. The D gene is left open where the match is weak. Clone size is shown for a subset of rows, as once, few, many or a class of expanded clone.

TRBJ1-3	TRBV13	NA	few	CASSLGNRAGNTIYF	TGTGCCAGCAGCTTAGGGAACCGAGCTGGAAACACCATATATTTT
TRBJ1-5	TRBV30	NA	NA	CAWSAGGFQPQHF	TGTGCCTGGAGTGCTGGAGGGTTTCAGCCCCAGCATTTT
TRBJ2-1	TRBV30	TRBD2	NA	CACLHGGGNEQFF	TGTGCCTGCCTCCATGGGGGGGGCAATGAGCAGTTCTTC
TRBJ1-1	TRBV5-8	NA	NA	CASSLREGVNTEAFF	TGTGCCAGCAGCTTACGGGAGGGGGTGAACACTGAAGCTTTCTTT
TRBJ1-1	TRBV6-5	NA	NA	CASSETAGVTEAFF	TGTGCCAGCAGTGAAACCGCGGGGGTCACTGAAGCTTTCTTT
TRBJ2-3	TRBV28	NA	NA	CASAGWKTDTQYF	TGTGCCAGTGCGGGCTGGAAAACAGATACGCAGTATTTT
TRBJ1-1	TRBV21-1	NA	few	CASSKARGPNTEAFF	TGTGCCAGCAGCAAAGCGAGGGGCCCGAACACTGAAGCTTTCTTT
TRBJ2-2	TRBV30	NA	few	CAWSVIDTGELFF	TGTGCCTGGAGTGTAATTGACACCGGGGAGCTGTTTTTT
TRBJ2-3	TRBV7-8	NA	few	CASSFRPAGDTQYF	TGTGCCAGCAGCTTTCGCCCGGCAGGAGATACGCAGTATTTT
TRBJ2-2	TRBV30	TRBD1	once	CAWRRTGATGELFF	TGTGCCTGGAGGAGAACAGGGGCGACCGGGGAGCTGTTTTTT
TRBJ2-1	TRBV30	NA	NA	CAWGLFYNEQFF	TGTGCCTGGGGACTATTCTACAATGAGCAGTTCTTC
TRBJ2-7	TRBV7-2	TRBD1	NA	CASSPVQGARYEQYF	TGTGCCAGCAGCCCTGTACAGGGGGCGCGTTACGAGCAGTACTTC
TRBJ2-1	TRBV5-1	TRBD2	NA	CASSLGLAGLNEQFF	TGCGCCAGCAGCTTGGGACTAGCGGGCCTCAATGAGCAGTTCTTC
TRBJ1-6	TRBV7-9	NA	NA	CASSLYRDSPLHF	TGTGCCAGCAGCTTATATCGTGATTCACCCCTCCACTTT
TRBJ1-5	TRBV4-3	NA	few	CASSQEGGVQPQHF	TGCGCCAGCAGCCAAGAAGGAGGGGTCCAGCCCCAGCATTTT
TRBJ2-6	TRBV30	NA	NA	CAWSVSGANVLTF	TGTGCCTGGAGTGTGTCTGGGGCCAACGTCCTGACTTTC
TRBJ2-5	TRBV6-7	NA	few	CASSYSPGPQETQYF	TGTGCCAGCAGTTACTCTCCGGGACCTCAAGAGACCCAGTACTTC
TRBJ1-1	TRBV29-1	NA	NA	CSASAGMNTEAFF	TGCAGCGCCTCAGCCGGGATGAACACTGAAGCTTTCTTT
TRBJ2-4	TRBV6-5	TRBD2	once	CATLGGPGENIQYF	TGTGCCACCCTGGGAGGGCCGGGAGAAAACATTCAGTACTTC
TRBJ1-1	TRBV30	NA	NA	CAAARGGSEAFF	TGTGCCGCAGCGAGGGGGGGCTCTGAAGCTTTCTTT
TRBJ2-3	TRBV20-1	NA	NA	CSAKVADTQYF	TGCAGTGCTAAAGTGGCAGATACGCAGTATTTT
TRBJ1-1	TRBV6-5	TRBD1	once	CASSRTGVTEAFF	TGTGCCAGCAGTCGGACAGGGGTCACTGAAGCTTTCTTT
TRBJ1-2	TRBV10-3	TRBD1	few	CASRDRDNYGYTF	TGTGCCTCCCGGGACAGGGATAACTATGGCTACACCTTC
TRBJ2-2	TRBV29-1	NA	few	CSAVIGRGGTGELFF	TGCAGCGCCGTGATCGGCAGGGGGGGAACCGGGGAGCTGTTTTTT
TRBJ1-2	TRBV9	NA	NA	CASKPEDRDYGYTF	TGTGCCAGCAAACCGGAGGACAGAGACTATGGCTACACCTTC
TRBJ2-7	TRBV6-6	TRBD2	few	CASSSPSGGTYEQYF	TGTGCCAGCAGTTCCCCTAGCGGGGGGACGTACGAGCAGTACTTC
TRBJ1-1	TRBV6-5	NA	NA	CASSPRANTEAFF	TGTGCCAGCAGTCCCAGGGCGAACACTGAAGCTTTCTTT
TRBJ2-3	TRBV7-7	TRBD2	few	CASSLELAASTDTQYF	TGTGCTAGCAGCTTAGAACTAGCGGCTAGCACAGATACGCAGTATTTT
TRBJ2-3	TRBV5-6	NA	NA	CASSLTRDF	TGTGCCAGCAGCCTGACAAGGGATTTT
TRBJ2-2	TRBV14	NA	NA	CASSQVNTGELFF	TGTGCCAGCAGCCAAGTTAACACCGGGGAGCTGTTTTTT
TRBJ2-5	TRBV2	NA	NA	CASKRAEIETQYF	TGTGCCAGCAAGAGGGCCGAGATTGAGACCCAGTACTTC
TRBJ1-1	TRBV29-1	NA	few	CSVGDRVATEAFF	TGCAGCGTCGGCGACAGAGTAGCCACTGAAGCTTTCTTT
TRBJ1-2	TRBV10-3	NA	NA	CAITDRTMNYGYTF	TGTGCCATCACCGATAGGACCATGAACTATGGCTACACCTTC
TRBJ1-4	TRBV4-2	NA	NA	CASSQDPTGPNEKLFF	TGTGCCAGCAGCCAAGATCCGACAGGCCCTAATGAAAAACTGTTTTTT
TRBJ2-2	TRBV7-9	TRBD2	NA	CASSFLSGGNTGELFF	TGTGCCAGCAGCTTCCTTAGCGGGGGGAACACCGGGGAGCTGTTTTTT
TRBJ2-1	TRBV5-1	TRBD1	few	CASSRGGGSYNEQFF	TGCGCCAGCAGCAGAGGGGGCGGCTCCTACAATGAGCAGTTCTTC
TRBJ1-1	TRBV2	NA	NA	CASVSVNTEAFF	TGTGCCAGCGTGTCAGTGAACACTGAAGCTTTCTTT
TRBJ1-2	TRBV6-5	NA	NA	CASSYLSRGEDGYTF	TGTGCCAGCAGTTACCTGTCGCGGGGGGAAGATGGCTACACCTTC
TRBJ2-5	TRBV29-1	NA	NA	CSVNRQVQETQYF	TGCAGCGTCAACCGACAGGTCCAAGAGACCCAGTACTTC
TRBJ2-5	TRBV18	NA	NA	CASSPPMEETQYF	TGTGCCAGCTCACCACCCATGGAAGAGACCCAGTACTTC
TRBJ2-2	TRBV5-6	NA	NA	CASSLQGPNTGELFF	TGTGCCAGCAGCTTGCAGGGGCCGAACACCGGGGAGCTGTTTTTT
TRBJ2-3	TRBV6-1	NA	once	CASQTVSTDTQYF	TGTGCCAGCCAAACTGTAAGCACAGATACGCAGTATTTT
TRBJ1-1	TRBV6-6	NA	NA	CASSQGEVAFF	TGTGCCAGCAGCCAAGGGGAGGTCGCTTTCTTT
TRBJ2-3	TRBV6-6	NA	few	CASRNGGTDTQYF	TGTGCCAGCAGGAATGGGGGCACAGATACGCAGTATTTT
TRBJ2-4	TRBV28	NA	once	CASSQPAGKDKNIQYF	TGTGCCAGCAGTCAACCCGCCGGTAAAGACAAAAACATTCAGTACTTC
TRBJ1-3	TRBV30	NA	NA	CAWSVTGPTIYF	TGTGCCTGGAGTGTAACAGGGCCTACCATATATTTT
TRBJ2-5	TRBV2	TRBD2	once	CASRADPGGETQYF	TGTGCCAGCAGAGCTGACCCGGGGGGAGAGACCCAGTACTTC
TRBJ2-5	TRBV7-2	NA	NA	CASSYGGSQETQYF	TGTGCCAGCAGCTACGGGGGCAGTCAAGAGACCCAGTACTTC
TRBJ2-5	TRBV7-2	TRBD1	NA	CASSFIGQGARETQYF	TGTGCCAGCAGCTTCATAGGACAGGGGGCTAGGGAGACCCAGTACTTC
TRBJ2-5	TRBV5-1	TRBD1	NA	CASSRDRPEETQYF	TGCGCCAGCAGCCGGGACAGACCCGAAGAGACCCAGTACTTC
TRBJ1-6	TRBV27	TRBD1	NA	CASSLNRGRNSPLHF	TGTGCCAGCAGTTTAAACAGGGGACGTAATTCACCCCTCCACTTT
TRBJ1-5	TRBV23-1	NA	few	CASSPPRGNQPQHF	TGCGCCAGCAGTCCCCCACGGGGTAATCAGCCCCAGCATTTT